These 9 T cell receptor beta chains were all obtained from the same sample, sequenced in a study of cytomegalovirus exposure and HLA in healthy donors. Use of 60 Vbeta and 13 Jbeta primers characterized the PCR. Sequencing used immunoSEQ multiplex PCR; TCRdb keeps in-frame clones, though not all of them. The sample includes under 200,000 clones, approximately 80% of them seen just once. Source material: PBMCs. These receptors were collected from a woman aged 45-59 years in good health and CMV-seronegative.

V usage is TRBV27 and J usage is TRBJ2-1; a possible D gene is TRBD2 (5 bases). Germline CDR1 MNHEY, CDR2 SMNVEV (reference sequence). The CDR3 is made up of 14 amino acids. V lost 3 bases, J lost 8 bases, and 14 bases lay in between. CDR3 coding DNA: TGTGCCAGCAGTTTGCAGCGGCTGGGCTATGAGCAGTTCTTC. Its translation is CASSLQRLGYEQFF.

The V gene is TRBV7-9, the J gene TRBJ2-5; D unclear. The CDR3 spans 12 residues. Deletions cut 5 bases from V and 5 bases from J, with 9 bases between. The germline gives CDR1 SEHNR, CDR2 FQNEAQ (reference sequence). This CDR3 reads CASSPLLETQYF. The CDR3 DNA is TGTGCCAGCAGCCCTCTCTTGGAGACCCAGTACTTC.

This clone was observed a single time. The J gene is TRBJ2-7, the V gene TRBV2; perhaps TRBD2 as D (5 bases). V was pared by 4 bases and J by 3 bases, with 10 bases between. CDR1 is SNHLY, CDR2 FYNNEI, per germline. The CDR3 has 13 residues. This chain's CDR3 is CASSAPGNYEQYF. The CDR3, as DNA: TGTGCCAGCAGTGCCCCGGGAAACTACGAGCAGTACTTC.

This clone was counted a few times. The chain is built from TRBV5-1 and TRBJ1-1; D ambiguous. Deletions cut 1 base from V and 7 bases from J, with 14 bases between. CDR3 length equals 14 residues. Germline lookup yields CDR1 SGHRS and CDR2 YFSETQ. The CDR3: CASSLFGSSNEAFF. In DNA, the CDR3 is TGCGCCAGCAGCTTGTTCGGGTCTTCCAATGAAGCTTTCTTT.

V and J are TRBV27 and TRBJ2-7; no firm D call. This CDR3 spans 13 amino acids. CDR1 is MNHEY, CDR2 SMNVEV, per germline (reference sequence). The V end lost 3 bases, the J end lost 2 bases, and 8 bases lay between the germline ends. CDR3 amino acids: CASSFSQTYEQYF. CDR3 in DNA: TGTGCCAGCAGTTTTTCACAGACCTACGAGCAGTACTTC.

In nucleotides, the CDR3 is TGTGCCAGCAGAGACGGAGGAGCTAACTATGGCTACACCTTC. Translated: CASRDGGANYGYTF. The rearrangement links TRBV25-1 to TRBJ1-2, with D uncertain. The germline CDR1 and CDR2 sequences are MGHDK and SYGVNS. There are 14 residues in the CDR3. Trimming removed 6 bases from V and 0 bases from J, with 11 bases in between.

The rearrangement uses TRBV5-4 and TRBJ2-2; D may be TRBD1 (6 bases). The V gene lost 1 base and the J gene lost 3 bases, with 10 bases spanning the gap. The germline gives CDR1 SGHNT, CDR2 YYREEE (reference sequence). This CDR3 has 15 residues. CDR3: CASSLKQGDTGELFF. CDR3 nucleotides: TGTGCCAGCAGCTTGAAACAGGGCGACACCGGGGAGCTGTTTTTT.

The rearrangement uses TRBV13 and TRBJ2-7; 11 bases fit TRBD2. This CDR3 region has 18 residues. The J segment lost 2 bases and the V segment lost 0 bases, leaving 9 bases of the junction unmatched. Germline assignment: CDR1 PRHDT and CDR2 FYEKMQ (reference sequence). In DNA, the CDR3 is TGTGCCAGCAGCTTAGGGACTAGCGGGATCCCATGGGCCTACGAGCAGTACTTC. Translated, it gives CASSLGTSGIPWAYEQYF.

This sequence joins TRBV28 and TRBJ1-3; D remains unclear. CDR1 is MDHEN, CDR2 SYDVKM, per germline. Deletions cut 2 bases from V and 4 bases from J, with 18 bases between. This CDR3 spans 17 amino acids. The CDR3 nucleotides read TGTGCCAGCAGTTTACCCAGGTTCAGGATTGGCGGAAACACCATATATTTT. As protein: CASSLPRFRIGGNTIYF.